This is a list of T cell receptor beta chains from one sample in a study of blood T cell repertoires in COVID-19. Sequencing was performed with immunoSEQ multiplex PCR; in TCRdb, only in-frame clones are kept and a portion is missing. Of about 150,000 clones detected, approximately 85% appear once; the ten largest clones hold approximately 0.6%. Source material: peripheral blood. The source of these receptors is a man aged 55 to 70 with COVID-19, enrolled during active disease. The CDR3 runs from the conserved cysteine through the conserved F or W. D genes are given only for firm matches. Rows may omit the clone size; those that give it use once, few, many or a size class.

d_call cdr3_length j_call v_call clone_size cdr3_nt cdr3_aa
NA 16 TRBJ1-1 TRBV11-1 NA TGTGCCAGCAGCTTAGCAAACAGAAACGTGAACACTGAAGCTTTCTTT CASSLANRNVNTEAFF
TRBD2 15 TRBJ2-1 TRBV2 NA TGTGCCAGCAGGGATAGCGGGGGGGCCTACAATGAGCAGTTCTTC CASRDSGGAYNEQFF
TRBD1 18 TRBJ1-3 TRBV28 NA TGTGCCAGTTGTCCTGAAACACTGGGGACAGGCTCTGGAAACACCATATATTTT CASCPETLGTGSGNTIYF
TRBD2 15 TRBJ2-1 TRBV7-9 NA TGTGCCAGCAGCTTAGCGTCTAGCGGGGGCCATGAGCAGTTCTTC CASSLASSGGHEQFF
NA 13 TRBJ1-1 TRBV6-5 NA TGTGCCAGCGAAGACAATGTGATCACTGAAGCTTTCTTT CASEDNVITEAFF
NA 15 TRBJ1-2 TRBV4-3 NA TGCGCCAGCAGCCAAGAGAGGGCAGGAAGGAGCGGCTACACCTTC CASSQERAGRSGYTF
TRBD1 16 TRBJ2-7 TRBV3-1/TRBV3-2 NA TGTGCCAGCAGCCTATCCCGACAGGGGTCGTGCGACGAGCAGTACTTC CASSLSRQGSCDEQYF
NA 14 TRBJ1-5 TRBV6-5 NA TGTGCCGCACAGGGCGAGAATAGCAATCAGCCCCAGCATTTT CAAQGENSNQPQHF
TRBD1 17 TRBJ1-1 TRBV4-1 NA TGCGCCAGCAGCCAAGGCGACAGGGTCGGAATGGCCACTGAAGCTTTCTTT CASSQGDRVGMATEAFF
TRBD2 17 TRBJ2-1 TRBV7-2 NA TGTGCCAGCAGCTCCTCGGGCGGGGGGGTGTTGAGGAATGAGCAGTTCTTC CASSSSGGGVLRNEQFF
TRBD1 15 TRBJ2-6 TRBV28 once TGTGCCAGCAGTCAAGGGGGCGCTGGGGCCAACGTCCTGACTTTC CASSQGGAGANVLTF
NA 12 TRBJ1-5 TRBV19 few TGTGCCAGTAGTATCATGAATCAGCCCCAGCATTTT CASSIMNQPQHF
NA 15 TRBJ1-3 TRBV5-1 NA TGCGCCAGCAGCACGGGACAAATCTCTGGAAACACCATATATTTT CASSTGQISGNTIYF
NA 15 TRBJ2-3 TRBV7-2 NA TGTGCCAGCAGCGCGTTCCCGGCTAGCAGCTATACGCAGTATTTT CASSAFPASSYTQYF
TRBD1 15 TRBJ2-7 TRBV6-5 NA TGTGCCAGCACCAGGGACAGGGGGCACTACTACGAGCAGTACTTC CASTRDRGHYYEQYF
NA 15 TRBJ1-5 TRBV27 NA TGTGCCAGCAGTCTCGGGAGTCTAAGCAATCAGCCCCAGCATTTT CASSLGSLSNQPQHF
TRBD1 15 TRBJ2-2 TRBV7-3 NA TGTGCCAGCAATACCGGGACAGGGGGAATCGGGGAGCTGTTTTTT CASNTGTGGIGELFF
NA 15 TRBJ1-5 TRBV2 few TGTGCCAGCAGTAACAGAGTATTCGGCAATCAGCCCCAGCATTTT CASSNRVFGNQPQHF
TRBD1 15 TRBJ1-5 TRBV3-1/TRBV3-2 NA TGTGCCAGCAGCCAGGCCGACAGGGGGGCCCAGCCCCAGCATTTT CASSQADRGAQPQHF
NA 13 TRBJ2-1 TRBV14 NA TGTGCCAGCAGCCAAGATCACAGGAATGAGCAGTTCTTC CASSQDHRNEQFF
NA 14 TRBJ2-7 TRBV5-5 NA TGTGCCAGCAGCTTGACAGCACCTATCTACGAGCAGTACTTC CASSLTAPIYEQYF
TRBD1 15 TRBJ1-1 TRBV3-1/TRBV3-2 NA TGTGCCAGCCAAGGGTCAGGGGGCGCAGACACTGAAGCTTTCTTT CASQGSGGADTEAFF
NA 13 TRBJ1-1 TRBV19 NA TGTGCCAGTAGTAACACCAAGAACACTGAAGCTTTCTTT CASSNTKNTEAFF
TRBD1 14 TRBJ1-1 TRBV30 few TGTGCCTGGAATCAACAGGGGGGGAACACTGAAGCTTTCTTT CAWNQQGGNTEAFF
NA 15 TRBJ1-4 TRBV6-5 NA TGTGCCAGCACTCAGGGCCTTGCAACTAATGAAAAACTGTTTTTT CASTQGLATNEKLFF
NA 14 TRBJ1-1 TRBV7-9 NA TGTGCCAGCAGCTTAGGGGGAGGGAACACTGAAGCTTTCTTT CASSLGGGNTEAFF
NA 14 TRBJ1-5 TRBV28 few TGTGCCAGCAGACTCGACAGGCCCAATCAGCCCCAGCATTTT CASRLDRPNQPQHF
NA 13 TRBJ1-1 TRBV29-1 NA TGCAGCGTTGAAGGGGGGGGAAACACTGAAGCTTTCTTT CSVEGGGNTEAFF
NA 12 TRBJ1-1 TRBV7-9 NA TGTGCCAGCAGCCAGTTCAGGGGTGAAGCTTTCTTT CASSQFRGEAFF
NA 12 TRBJ1-1 TRBV29-1 few TGCAGCGGCAGACAGCCGAACACTGAAGCTTTCTTT CSGRQPNTEAFF
TRBD1 12 TRBJ1-1 TRBV28 NA TGTGCCACCGAGAGGGGGCTTACTGAAGCTTTCTTT CATERGLTEAFF
TRBD1 13 TRBJ1-1 TRBV6-2/TRBV6-3 NA TGTGCCAGCAGTTACAGGGGGCTCACTGAAGCTTTCTTT CASSYRGLTEAFF
TRBD2 15 TRBJ2-1 TRBV18 NA TGTGCCAGCTCACCACTAACGCGGGGGGCGGATGAGCAGTTCTTC CASSPLTRGADEQFF
TRBD1 16 TRBJ1-3 TRBV6-6 NA TGTGCCAGCAGTTCAGCCGGGACAGGGTCTGGAAACACCATATATTTT CASSSAGTGSGNTIYF
TRBD1 16 TRBJ1-5 TRBV7-8 NA TGTGCCAGCATCCCGGACAGGGGAGATCGGAATCAGCCCCAGCATTTT CASIPDRGDRNQPQHF
NA 13 TRBJ2-3 TRBV6-1 NA TGTGCCAGCAGTGAAACTATTCCCCCGCTGCAGTATTTT CASSETIPPLQYF
NA 17 TRBJ1-1 TRBV7-8 once TGTGCCAGCAGCACAGTCCCATCCCATTTTAGGAACACTGAAGCTTTCTTT CASSTVPSHFRNTEAFF
NA 16 TRBJ2-1 TRBV19 NA TGTGCCAGTAGTATACAGGGACTCTCAACCTACAATGAGCAGTTCTTC CASSIQGLSTYNEQFF
TRBD1 14 TRBJ1-2 TRBV5-1 NA TGCGCCAGCAGCTTACAGGGGGCGGACTATGGCTACACCTTC CASSLQGADYGYTF